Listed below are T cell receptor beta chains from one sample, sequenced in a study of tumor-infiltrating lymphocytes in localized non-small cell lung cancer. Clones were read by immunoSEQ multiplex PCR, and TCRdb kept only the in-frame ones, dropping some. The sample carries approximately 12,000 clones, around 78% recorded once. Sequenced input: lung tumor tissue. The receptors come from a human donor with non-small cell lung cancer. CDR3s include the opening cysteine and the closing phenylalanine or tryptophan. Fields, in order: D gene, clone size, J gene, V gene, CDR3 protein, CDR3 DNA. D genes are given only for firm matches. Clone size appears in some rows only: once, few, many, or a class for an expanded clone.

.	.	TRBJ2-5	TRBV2	CASSDLRGQETQYF	TGTGCCAGCAGCGACTTACGGGGGCAAGAGACCCAGTACTTC
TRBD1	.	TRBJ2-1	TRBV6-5	CASGRDSSYNEQFF	TGTGCCAGCGGAAGGGACAGCTCCTACAATGAGCAGTTCTTC
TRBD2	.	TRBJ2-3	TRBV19	CASSIMGLASTDTQYF	TGTGCCAGTAGTATTATGGGACTAGCCAGCACAGATACGCAGTATTTT
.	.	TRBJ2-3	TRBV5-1	CASSPRTSSDTQYF	TGCGCCAGCAGCCCCCGAACTAGCTCAGATACGCAGTATTTT
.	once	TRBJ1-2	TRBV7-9	CASSLPSGRDGYTF	TGTGCCAGCAGCCTTCCTTCGGGGAGGGATGGCTACACCTTC
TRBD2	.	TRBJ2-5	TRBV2	CASTGLAGAKETQYF	TGTGCCAGCACTGGACTAGCGGGGGCCAAAGAGACCCAGTACTTC
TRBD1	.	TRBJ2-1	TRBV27	CASSSRTGYPYNEQFF	TGTGCCAGCAGTTCGAGGACAGGGTACCCCTACAATGAGCAGTTCTTC
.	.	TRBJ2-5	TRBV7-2	CASSFVSGLGETQYF	TGTGCCAGCAGCTTTGTTTCAGGGCTCGGAGAGACCCAGTACTTC
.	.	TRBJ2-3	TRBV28	CASTFIRGSGPSTDTQYF	TGTGCCAGCACTTTTATTCGTGGTAGCGGACCTAGCACAGATACGCAGTATTTT
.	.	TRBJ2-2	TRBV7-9	CASSLGGGYTGELFF	TGTGCCAGCAGCTTAGGAGGGGGTTACACCGGGGAGCTGTTTTTT
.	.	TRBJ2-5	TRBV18	CASSPGATGQETQYF	TGTGCCAGCTCACCGGGGGCTACGGGGCAAGAGACCCAGTACTTC
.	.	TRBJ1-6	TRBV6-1	CASISLRNSPLHF	TGTGCCAGCATTAGCTTGCGGAATTCACCCCTCCACTTT
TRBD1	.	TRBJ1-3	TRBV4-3	CASSQGVQGHGNTIYF	TGCGCCAGCAGCCAGGGAGTACAGGGGCATGGAAACACCATATATTTT
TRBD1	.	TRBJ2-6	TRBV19	CASSIRTGSGGSGANVLTF	TGTGCCAGTAGTATTAGAACAGGGTCAGGGGGCTCTGGGGCCAACGTCCTGACTTTC
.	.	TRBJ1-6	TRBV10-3	CAISVRKGNSPLHF	TGTGCCATCAGTGTTCGGAAGGGAAATTCACCCCTCCACTTT
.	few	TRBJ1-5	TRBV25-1	CASNRLLNSNQPQHF	TGTGCCAGCAATAGGCTCTTAAACAGCAATCAGCCCCAGCATTTT
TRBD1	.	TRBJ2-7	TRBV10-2	CATGTGTEQYF	TGCGCCACCGGGACAGGGACCGAGCAGTACTTC
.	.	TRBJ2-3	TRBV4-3	CASSQGVFGSDTQYF	TGCGCCAGCAGCCAAGGGGTGTTCGGATCAGATACGCAGTATTTT
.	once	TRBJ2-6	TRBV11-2	CASSPRYSGANVLTF	TGTGCCAGCAGCCCCCGCTACTCTGGGGCCAACGTCCTGACTTTC
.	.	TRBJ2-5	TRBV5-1	CASSHGLSTYQETQYF	TGCGCCAGCAGCCATGGTTTGAGCACATACCAAGAGACCCAGTACTTC
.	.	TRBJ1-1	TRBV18	CASSPIWGVGKGKNTEAFF	TGTGCCAGCTCACCAATCTGGGGGGTCGGGAAGGGAAAGAACACTGAAGCTTTCTTT
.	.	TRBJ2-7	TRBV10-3	CAISESNLAAGYEQYF	TGTGCCATCAGTGAGTCGAACCTCGCGGCGGGATACGAGCAGTACTTC
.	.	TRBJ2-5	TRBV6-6	CASSTPPQETQYF	TGTGCCAGCAGTACCCCCCCCCAAGAGACCCAGTACTTC
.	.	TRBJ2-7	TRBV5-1	CASSFTGTSAQYEQYF	TGCGCCAGCAGCTTTACCGGGACTTCAGCCCAGTACGAGCAGTACTTC
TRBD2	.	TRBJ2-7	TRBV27	CASSSVASGRGYEQYF	TGTGCCAGCAGTTCAGTAGCTAGCGGGAGAGGGTACGAGCAGTACTTC
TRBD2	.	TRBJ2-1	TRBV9	CASSPGLAPNNEQFF	TGTGCCAGCAGCCCAGGACTAGCGCCGAACAATGAGCAGTTCTTC
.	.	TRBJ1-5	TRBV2	CASSEMWGVWAVSNQPQHF	TGTGCCAGCAGTGAAATGTGGGGGGTCTGGGCGGTAAGCAATCAGCCCCAGCATTTT
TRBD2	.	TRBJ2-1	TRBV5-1	CASSSSSGGYYNEQFF	TGCGCCAGCAGCTCCTCTAGCGGGGGGTACTACAATGAGCAGTTCTTC
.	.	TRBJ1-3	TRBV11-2	CASSFPLGVSGNTIYF	TGTGCCAGCAGCTTTCCCCTGGGGGTCTCTGGAAACACCATATATTTT
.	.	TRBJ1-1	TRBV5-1	CASSLTGNTEAFF	TGCGCCAGCAGCTTAACAGGGAACACTGAAGCTTTCTTT
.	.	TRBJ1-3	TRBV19	CASSMGFSGNTIYF	TGTGCCAGTAGTATGGGTTTCTCTGGAAACACCATATATTTT
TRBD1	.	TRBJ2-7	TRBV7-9	CASSLVGDRSYEQYF	TGTGCCAGCAGCTTAGTTGGGGACAGATCTTACGAGCAGTACTTC
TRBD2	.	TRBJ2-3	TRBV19	CASSPTSGSFDTQYF	TGTGCCAGTAGCCCGACTAGCGGGAGTTTTGATACGCAGTATTTT
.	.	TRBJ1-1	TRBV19	CATRRAGLIEGTEAFF	TGTGCCACCCGACGGGCAGGTTTGATAGAGGGGACTGAAGCTTTCTTT
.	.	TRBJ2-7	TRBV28	CASSLPSPTYEQYF	TGTGCCAGCAGTTTACCCAGCCCGACCTACGAGCAGTACTTC
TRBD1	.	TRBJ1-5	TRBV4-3	CASSRIQGAGQPQHF	TGCGCCAGCAGCCGAATACAGGGGGCGGGTCAGCCCCAGCATTTT
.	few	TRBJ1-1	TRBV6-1	CASRQGLTEAFF	TGTGCCAGCAGGCAGGGATTGACTGAAGCTTTCTTT
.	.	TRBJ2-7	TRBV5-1	CASSLGLGNYEQYF	TGCGCCAGCAGCCTTGGGCTAGGGAACTACGAGCAGTACTTC
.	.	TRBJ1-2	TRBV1	CTSSRKVRKTYGYTF	TGCACCAGCAGTAGAAAAGTGCGAAAGACCTATGGCTACACCTTC
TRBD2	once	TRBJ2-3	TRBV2	CASSGGGLAATDTQYF	TGTGCCAGCAGTGGCGGGGGACTAGCGGCCACAGATACGCAGTATTTT